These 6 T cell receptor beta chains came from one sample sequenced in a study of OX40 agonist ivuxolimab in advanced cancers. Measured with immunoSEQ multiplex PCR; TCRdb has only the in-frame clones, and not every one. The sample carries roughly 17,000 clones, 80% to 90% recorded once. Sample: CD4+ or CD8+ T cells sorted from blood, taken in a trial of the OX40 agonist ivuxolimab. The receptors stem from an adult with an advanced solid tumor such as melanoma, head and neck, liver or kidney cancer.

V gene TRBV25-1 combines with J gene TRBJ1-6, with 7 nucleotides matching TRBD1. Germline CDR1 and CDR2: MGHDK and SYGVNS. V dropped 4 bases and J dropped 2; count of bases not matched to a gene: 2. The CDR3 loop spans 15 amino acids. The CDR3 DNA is TGTGCCAGCAGTGCCAGGGGGACCTATAATTCACCCCTCCACTTT. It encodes CASSARGTYNSPLHF.

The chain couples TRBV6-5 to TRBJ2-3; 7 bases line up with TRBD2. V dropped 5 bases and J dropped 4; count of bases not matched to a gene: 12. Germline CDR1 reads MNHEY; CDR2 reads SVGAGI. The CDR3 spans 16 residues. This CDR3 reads CASSNWGTIKADTQYF. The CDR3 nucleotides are TGTGCCAGCAGTAACTGGGGGACTATAAAAGCAGATACGCAGTATTTT.

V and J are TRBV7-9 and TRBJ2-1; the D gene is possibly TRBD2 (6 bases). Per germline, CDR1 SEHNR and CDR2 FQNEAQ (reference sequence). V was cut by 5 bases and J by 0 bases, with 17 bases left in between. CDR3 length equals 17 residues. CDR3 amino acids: CASSPMGGGFSYNEQFF. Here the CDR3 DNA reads TGTGCCAGCAGCCCCATGGGTGGGGGGTTCTCCTACAATGAGCAGTTCTTC.

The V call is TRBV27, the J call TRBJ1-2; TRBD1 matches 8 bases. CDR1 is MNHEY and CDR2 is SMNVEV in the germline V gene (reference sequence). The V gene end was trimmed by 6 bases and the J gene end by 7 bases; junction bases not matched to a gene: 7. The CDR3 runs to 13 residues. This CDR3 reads CASSPTGASGYTF. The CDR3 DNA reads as TGTGCCAGCAGCCCGACAGGGGCCAGTGGCTACACCTTC.

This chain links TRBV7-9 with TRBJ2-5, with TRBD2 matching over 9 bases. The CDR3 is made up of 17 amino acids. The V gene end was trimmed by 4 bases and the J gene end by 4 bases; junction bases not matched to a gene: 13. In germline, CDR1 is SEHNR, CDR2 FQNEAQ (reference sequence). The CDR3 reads CASSSPAGGPTGETQYF. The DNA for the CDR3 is TGTGCCAGCAGCTCTCCGGCGGGAGGGCCGACGGGAGAGACCCAGTACTTC.

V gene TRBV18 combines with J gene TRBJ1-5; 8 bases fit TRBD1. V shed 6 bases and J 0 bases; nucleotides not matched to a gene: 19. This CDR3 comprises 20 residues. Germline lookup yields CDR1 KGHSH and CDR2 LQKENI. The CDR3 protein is CASSLTGAIDERYSNQPQHF. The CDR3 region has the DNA TGTGCCAGCTCGCTGACAGGGGCCATCGACGAGCGTTATAGCAATCAGCCCCAGCATTTT.